Below are 18 T cell receptor beta chains sequenced from a single sample in a study of blood T cell repertoires in COVID-19. TCRdb's table, derived via immunoSEQ multiplex PCR, lists solely in-frame clones and lacks some. The sample includes around 220,000 clones, 82% of them seen just once. Sequencing was carried out using peripheral blood. All receptors come from a woman aged 80 or older with COVID-19, enrolled during active disease.

The V call is TRBV11-2, the J call TRBJ2-2; D gene unclear. Trimming took 5 bases from V and 1 from J, leaving 5 bases between them. CDR3 length: 13 amino acids. The germline V gene encodes CDR1 SGHAT and CDR2 FQNNGV. In nucleotides, the CDR3 is TGTGCCAGCAGCCGACAGAACACCGGGGAGCTGTTTTTT. Translating gives CASSRQNTGELFF.

V gene TRBV30 combines with J gene TRBJ2-5, with 7 bases that match TRBD2. CDR1 is GTSNPN and CDR2 is SVGIG in the germline V gene (reference sequence). Losses at the gene ends were 3 bases for V and 4 bases for J; bases not matched to a gene: 5. The CDR3 sequence is 13 residues long. Written as DNA, the CDR3 is TGTGCCTGGAGCCCAGGGAGGGGAGAGACCCAGTACTTC. Protein sequence: CAWSPGRGETQYF.

This clone appeared a single time. J is TRBJ2-7 and V is TRBV25-1; D remains ambiguous. Germline V gives CDR1 MGHDK, CDR2 SYGVNS. The CDR3 consists of 13 residues. V lost 5 bases and J 0 bases, leaving 8 bases between the germline ends. The CDR3 region is CASSKPSSYEQYF. In nucleotides, the CDR3 is TGTGCCAGCAGTAAACCGAGCTCCTACGAGCAGTACTTC.

V and J are TRBV7-6 and TRBJ2-3; D gene ambiguous. CDR1 and CDR2 (germline): SGHVS, FNYEAQ. This CDR3 spans 16 amino acids. V lost 1 base and J 0 bases, leaving 11 bases between the germline ends. In nucleotides, the CDR3 is TGTGCCAGCAGCTTAGAAGCGTCGTCAAGCACAGATACGCAGTATTTT. Encoded protein: CASSLEASSSTDTQYF. Using reference TRBV7-6 and TRBJ2-3 for the parts outside the CDR3, the full variable domain is GAGVSQSPRYKVTKRGQDVALRCDPISGHVSLYWYRQALGQGPEFLTYFNYEAQQDKSGLPNDRFSAERPEGSISTLTIQRTEQRDSAMYRCASSLEASSSTDTQYFGPGTRLTVL.

This chain joins TRBV7-2 and TRBJ1-2; a possible D gene is TRBD1 (6 bases). The CDR3 has 15 residues. Trimming took off 4 bases at V and 1 base at J, with 13 bases between the two ends. The V gene's germline CDR1 is SGHTA and CDR2 FQGNSA. The CDR3 region has the DNA TGTGCCAGCAGCTCACCGGGACAACGTAACTATGGCTACACCTTC. It translates to CASSSPGQRNYGYTF.

This clone appeared many times. This sequence joins TRBV4-1 and TRBJ1-1; 7 nucleotides agree with TRBD1. This CDR3 has 14 amino acids. Germline CDR1 reads MGHRA; CDR2 reads YSYEKL. V shed 0 bases and J 10 bases; nucleotides not matched to a gene: 8. CDR3 protein: CASSQDFTGVAAFF. CDR3 in DNA: TGCGCCAGCAGCCAAGACTTCACAGGGGTTGCAGCTTTCTTT.

The rearrangement uses TRBV24-1 and TRBJ2-1; no definite D call. The ends were cut back, 3 bases at V and 0 bases at J, with 11 bases in the middle. Germline CDR1 reads KGHDR; CDR2 reads SFDVKD. This CDR3 is 16 amino acids long. The CDR3 DNA reads TGTGCCACCAGTGATCGATACCTGAGCTCCTACAATGAGCAGTTCTTC. This gives the protein CATSDRYLSSYNEQFF.

The chain joins TRBV3-1 (or the pseudogene TRBV3-2) to TRBJ1-1; 7 positions agree with TRBD1. In germline, CDR1 is LGHDT, CDR2 YNNKEL (reference sequence). The CDR3 covers 14 residues. Unmatched junction bases numbered 9, after V lost 2 bases and J lost 9 bases. CDR3 sequence: CASSQITRGTQAFF. As DNA, the CDR3 is TGTGCCAGCAGCCAAATCACCAGGGGGACCCAAGCTTTCTTT.

This rearrangement joins TRBV11-1 to TRBJ1-2; D not resolved. Germline V gene data show CDR1 as SGHAT and CDR2 as FQDESV (reference sequence). The V and J ends lost 3 bases and 7 bases respectively, with 12 bases between them. The CDR3 loop spans 13 amino acids. DNA for the CDR3: TGTGCCAGCAGCTTTAGTTTGATTGGTGGCTACACCTTC. Translated: CASSFSLIGGYTF.

The chain joins TRBV2 to TRBJ1-5; maybe TRBD1 (5 bases). V shed 5 bases and J shed 2 bases, with 13 bases lying between them. The length of the CDR3 is 15 residues. Germline CDR1 SNHLY, CDR2 FYNNEI. The CDR3 DNA follows: TGTGCCAGCAGTTTGGTCAGGGCGGGCAATCAGCCCCAGCATTTT. This codes for CASSLVRAGNQPQHF.

The genes are TRBV14 and TRBJ2-1, with TRBD2 identical over 9 bases. This CDR3 is built from 17 residues. The J segment lost 2 bases and the V segment lost 4 bases, leaving 9 bases of the junction unmatched. CDR1 and CDR2 from the germline V gene are SGHDN and FVKESK. The CDR3 nucleotides read TGTGCCAGCAGCCGAGCGGGGGGCCGAGCTCCCTACAATGAGCAGTTCTTC. As protein: CASSRAGGRAPYNEQFF.

The chain couples TRBV28 to TRBJ2-1; TRBD1 agrees at 10 bases. V was clipped by 3 bases and J by 5 bases; unmatched bases: 4. This CDR3 region has 15 residues. Germline V gene data show CDR1 as MDHEN and CDR2 as SYDVKM. DNA of the CDR3: TGTGCCAGCAGTTTGAGGGACAGGGGCAACAATGAGCAGTTCTTC. The encoded protein is CASSLRDRGNNEQFF.

J is TRBJ1-3 and V is TRBV6-5, with D possibly matching TRBD1 (6 bases). V was cut by 10 bases and J by 2 bases, with 18 bases left in between. The V gene's germline CDR1 is MNHEY and CDR2 SVGAGI. The CDR3 is 15 residues long. The CDR3 loop reads CATQRGREAGNTIYF. The CDR3 nucleotides read TGTGCCACCCAGAGGGGGAGGGAGGCTGGAAACACCATATATTTT.

The chain recombines TRBV19 with TRBJ1-2, with no clear D. CDR3 size: 11 residues. CDR1 LNHDA and CDR2 SQIVND come from the germline V gene (reference sequence). The V end lost 6 bases, the J end lost 7 bases, and 9 bases lay between the germline ends. Here the CDR3 reads CASSRLGGYTF. Here the CDR3 DNA reads TGTGCCAGTAGCAGACTGGGTGGCTACACCTTC.

CDR3 nucleotide sequence: TGTGCCAGCAGCCAAGTCGACAGGGGTAGGACCGGGGAGCTGTTTTTT. Its protein is CASSQVDRGRTGELFF. The chain links TRBV14 to TRBJ2-2, with 8 positions matching TRBD1. Germline values: CDR1 SGHDN, CDR2 FVKESK. V lost 1 base, J lost 5 bases, and 6 bases stayed unmatched. The CDR3 spans 16 residues.

V gene TRBV11-2 combines with J gene TRBJ1-4; weak D call: TRBD1 (6 bases). V was shortened by 5 bases and J by 3 bases, with 10 bases between the two germline ends. This CDR3 comprises 14 residues. The germline V gene has CDR1 SGHAT and CDR2 FQNNGV. The CDR3 coding sequence is TGTGCCAGCAGCCGCGGGGGCGCTAATGAAAAACTGTTTTTT. Translated: CASSRGGANEKLFF.

The chain recombines TRBV5-5 with TRBJ1-2; 9 bases fit TRBD1. CDR3 length: 13 residues. CDR1 is SGHKS, CDR2 YYEKEE, per germline (reference sequence). Losses at the gene ends were 4 bases for V and 7 bases for J; bases not matched to a gene: 5. The CDR3 nucleotides read TGTGCCAGCAGCAGGACAGGGGAAGCTGGCTACACCTTC. This gives the protein CASSRTGEAGYTF.

The chain employs TRBV30 and TRBJ1-4; 10 positions match TRBD1. With V trimmed by 5 bases and J by 5 bases, 8 bases remained unmatched. The CDR3 length is 15 residues. Germline CDR1 reads GTSNPN; CDR2 reads SVGIG (reference sequence). CDR3 sequence reads: CAWSHWDRGNEKLFF. CDR3 nucleotide sequence: TGTGCCTGGTCTCATTGGGACAGGGGAAATGAAAAACTGTTTTTT. The complete variable domain, with remaining parts taken from reference TRBV30 and TRBJ1-4, reads SQTIHQWPATLVQPVGSPLSLECTVEGTSNPNLYWYRQAAGRGLQLLFYSVGIGQISSEVPQNLSASRPQDRQFILSSKKLLLSDSGFYLCAWSHWDRGNEKLFFGSGTQLSVL.